The following is a TCR beta chain sequence with its context. Its antigen is currently unknown. This specimen comes from a study of T cells expressing NK-cell markers. This CDR3 is 19 amino acids long. TCRdb reworked the 5' RACE reads into one entry per CDR3 protein, no DNA. The repertoire shows about 450,000 distinct CDR3 sequences; the top ten hold more than 7%. Study-level points and caveats: Of CD8+ T cells, about 1.0-8% belonged to dominant NKG2C+ clonotypes in several donors.

Material for sequencing was blood T cells: a sorted CD56 or NKG2C T cell subset, CD4+ or CD8+ T cells, or bulk PBMC T cells (not recorded which). The chain couples TRBV12-3 or TRBV12-4 to TRBJ2-3; TCRdb reports TRBD2, a call that lacks DNA to check it against. The receptor was isolated from a woman aged 18 to 75 in good health. CDR3: CASSTPRAGGPLGTDTQYF.